This T cell receptor (beta chain) came from a study of CD8 T cells in Susac syndrome. Findings of the study overall: As acknowledged by the study, its TCR sequencing and HLA analysis included a relatively small number of individuals.

In the case of this clonotype: Its target is unknown.

V was pared by 2 bases and J by 6 bases, with 16 bases between. Looked up from germline, CDR1 is SGHDN and CDR2 is FVKESK. The CDR3 runs to 15 residues. With random hexamers, reverse transcription was performed on about 0.5 to 1 ug of RNA. TCRdb ran MiXCR on the immunoSEQ multiplex PCR reads and lists one entry per CDR3 protein. The repertoire holds some 95,000 distinct CDR3 sequences, approximately 95% seen once, with around 0.34% in the top ten. The sequencing input was CD8+ T cells from PBMCs. The V gene is TRBV14, the J gene TRBJ1-2; D is unresolved. The receptor's source is a human donor in good health. The DNA of the CDR3 is TGTGCCAGCAGCCAACTTTTTATTCGGCCGGATGGCTACACCTTC. Protein sequence: CASSQLFIRPDGYTF.